These 24 T cell receptor beta chains share one sample of origin, sequenced in a study of PD-1 blockade in classical Hodgkin lymphoma. Profiling relied on immunoSEQ multiplex PCR, and the TCRdb table lists in-frame clones only, not all of them. Here the sample spans 40,000 to 45,000 clones, around 80% being singletons. Every patient relapsed after autologous stem cell transplantation, and brentuximab vedotin exposure varied. The specimen was peripheral blood mononuclear cells (PBMCs), collected at baseline. These receptors all stem from a human donor with classical Hodgkin lymphoma.

This clone occurred a few times. J is TRBJ1-6 and V is TRBV5-1, with TRBD1 as a possible D gene (5 bases). Germline V CDR1 and CDR2: SGHRS, YFSETQ. The V end lost 5 bases, the J end lost 7 bases, and 7 bases lay between the germline ends. There are 12 residues in the CDR3. The CDR3: CASRGENSPLHF. The DNA of the CDR3 is TGCGCCAGCAGGGGGGAAAATTCACCCCTCCACTTT.

The chain joins TRBV7-2 to TRBJ2-3; D is possibly TRBD2 (6 bases). The CDR3 sequence is 15 residues long. V was clipped by 4 bases and J by 1 base, with 12 bases between them. CDR1 and CDR2 from the germline V gene are SGHTA and FQGNSA. CDR3 protein: CASSSRPGGTDTQYF. CDR3 DNA: TGTGCCAGCAGCTCCCGCCCGGGGGGCACAGATACGCAGTATTTT.

V usage is TRBV6-5 and J usage is TRBJ1-1; 9 nucleotides match TRBD1. CDR3 size: 14 residues. V lost 5 bases, J lost 5 bases, and 6 bases stayed unmatched. Germline CDR1 and CDR2: MNHEY and SVGAGI. The CDR3 is CASSDGQGRTEAFF. In DNA, the CDR3 is TGTGCCAGCAGTGACGGACAGGGGAGGACTGAAGCTTTCTTT.

This clone was recorded a few times. The chain recombines TRBV9 with TRBJ1-2; D unresolved. The CDR3 is 13 residues long. Trimming pared 4 bases from V and 8 bases from J, leaving 15 bases between. Per the germline V gene, CDR1 is SGDLS and CDR2 is YYNGEE. CDR3 coding DNA: TGTGCCAGCAGCCCTGAGCAGGAAAGCGGCTACACCTTC. Its translation is CASSPEQESGYTF.

The chain links TRBV9 to TRBJ1-2; TRBD1 agrees at 9 bases. This CDR3 has 15 amino acids. CDR1 is SGDLS and CDR2 is YYNGEE in the germline V gene. The V gene end was trimmed by 4 bases and the J gene end by 2 bases; junction bases not matched to a gene: 6. Here the CDR3 reads CASSPGQGANYGYTF. The CDR3 coding sequence is TGTGCCAGCAGCCCGGGACAGGGTGCGAACTATGGCTACACCTTC.

Of note for this clone: The identical CDR3 is also encoded by other nucleotide sequences in the sample. The V and J genes are TRBV15 and TRBJ2-5; no definite D call. Per the germline V gene, CDR1 is LNHNV and CDR2 is YYDKDF (reference sequence). The CDR3 is 13 amino acids. V shed 0 bases and J shed 2 bases, with 4 bases lying between them. CDR3 in DNA: TGTGCCACCAGCAGAGATCGGCAAGAGACCCAGTACTTC. Amino acids: CATSRDRQETQYF.

This clone was detected once. This sequence joins TRBV18 and TRBJ2-3; TRBD2 might be the D (6 bases). The length of the CDR3 is 14 residues. Trimming left V 3 bases short and J 2 bases short, with 9 bases between. Germline-derived CDR1 and CDR2 are KGHSH and LQKENI. CDR3 DNA: TGTGCCAGCTCACCGGGACTTCACACAGATACGCAGTATTTT. Amino acid sequence: CASSPGLHTDTQYF. The full variable domain, its missing parts supplied by reference TRBV18 and TRBJ2-3, is NAGVMQNPRHLVRRRGQEARLRCSPMKGHSHVYWYRQLPEEGLKFMVYLQKENIIDESGMPKERFSAEFPKEGPSILRIQQVVRGDSAAYFCASSPGLHTDTQYFGPGTRLTVL.

This chain joins TRBV11-3 and TRBJ2-1; D unclear. Between the trimmed V and J ends, which lost 2 bases and 5 bases, there was a span of 7 bases. Per germline, CDR1 SGHNT and CDR2 YENEEA. The CDR3 has 13 residues. CDR3: CASSLTMNNEQFF. CDR3 coding DNA: TGTGCCAGCAGCTTAACTATGAACAATGAGCAGTTCTTC.

The chain combines TRBV4-3 with TRBJ1-1; D unclear. The germline CDR1 and CDR2 sequences are LGHNA and YSLEER. This CDR3 comprises 13 residues. V was cut by 1 base and J by 6 bases, with 9 bases left in between. CDR3 sequence (DNA): TGCGCCAGCAGCCAAGTTGCCGGGGCTGAAGCTTTCTTT. Its translation: CASSQVAGAEAFF.

The rearrangement uses TRBV4-1 and TRBJ2-2, with 10 bases identical to TRBD2. Trimming removed 0 bases from V and 7 bases from J; junction bases left unmatched: 14. The CDR3 loop spans 19 amino acids. The germline CDR1 and CDR2 sequences are MGHRA and YSYEKL. The CDR3, as DNA: TGCGCCAGCAGCCAAGAGAGGGGTCTAGCGGGGGCCCGCGGCGGGGAGCTGTTTTTT. Protein sequence: CASSQERGLAGARGGELFF.

The chain carries TRBV7-2 and TRBJ2-7; D not resolved. The CDR3 is 14 amino acids. Germline V gene lookup returns CDR1 SGHTA and CDR2 FQGNSA. V gave up 2 bases and J gave up 2 bases, with 10 bases separating them. The CDR3 nucleotides are TGTGCCAGCAGCTTATCGGCAGCCACCTACGAGCAGTACTTC. Translation: CASSLSAATYEQYF.

This clone was seen a single time. The chain combines TRBV9 with TRBJ2-7; TRBD1 aligns across 8 bases. CDR3 length: 14 residues. Germline values: CDR1 SGDLS, CDR2 YYNGEE. V was clipped by 0 bases and J by 3 bases; unmatched bases: 2. In DNA, the CDR3 is TGTGCCAGCAGCGTAGGCGACAGGGGCTACGAGCAGTACTTC. As protein: CASSVGDRGYEQYF.

This sequence joins TRBV4-2 and TRBJ1-2, with D unclear. The CDR3 length is 13 residues. Germline V gene lookup returns CDR1 LGHNA and CDR2 YNFKEQ. V was shortened by 0 bases and J by 11 bases, with 13 bases between the two germline ends. CDR3 loop: CASSQESLGRYTF. The CDR3 DNA reads as TGTGCCAGCAGCCAAGAATCCCTCGGGAGGTACACCTTC.

This chain uses TRBV27 with TRBJ2-3; D tentatively fits TRBD1 or TRBD2 (6 bases each). The CDR3 length is 16 residues. V lost 4 bases and J 5 bases, leaving 19 bases between the germline ends. Germline V gene lookup returns CDR1 MNHEY and CDR2 SMNVEV (reference sequence). The CDR3 loop reads CASSSRIGGLVDTQYF. DNA for the CDR3: TGTGCCAGCAGTTCCCGAATCGGGGGCCTCGTAGATACGCAGTATTTT.

The sample holds a few counts of this clone. The genes are TRBV7-9 and TRBJ2-7; the match to TRBD1 covers 7 bases. J was trimmed by 4 bases and V by 5 bases; bases with no gene match: 8. This CDR3 spans 14 amino acids. Germline V gene lookup returns CDR1 SEHNR and CDR2 FQNEAQ (reference sequence). Here the CDR3 reads CASSGSDRLYEQYF. The CDR3 DNA is TGTGCCAGCAGCGGTTCGGACAGGCTATACGAGCAGTACTTC. The entire variable domain, with the rest obtained from reference TRBV7-9 and TRBJ2-7, is as follows: DTGVSQNPRHKITKRGQNVTFRCDPISEHNRLYWYRQTLGQGPEFLTYFQNEAQLEKSRLLSDRFSAERPKGSFSTLEIQRTEQGDSAMYLCASSGSDRLYEQYFGPGTRLTVT.

The chain uses TRBV5-4 and TRBJ2-5; perhaps TRBD2 as D (6 bases). V gave up 2 bases and J gave up 5 bases, with 16 bases separating them. The CDR3 spans 15 residues. Germline assignment: CDR1 SGHNT and CDR2 YYREEE (reference sequence). DNA of the CDR3: TGTGCCAGCAGCTTCGGGGCGGGGCTGACGGAGACCCAGTACTTC. It specifies CASSFGAGLTETQYF.

This clone has just a few counts. This rearrangement joins TRBV4-2 to TRBJ1-2; TRBD1 agrees at 8 bases. Germline CDR1 reads LGHNA; CDR2 reads YNFKEQ. V was clipped by 8 bases and J by 8 bases; unmatched bases: 13. CDR3 size: 14 residues. The CDR3 DNA follows: TGTGCCAGCTTGGGGGGCAGGGGGCGCCGGGGCTACACCTTC. Translated, it gives CASLGGRGRRGYTF.

A single count supports this clone. The V and J genes are TRBV6-5 and TRBJ2-5; TRBD1 is a possible D gene (6 bases). The end of the DNA aligns better with TRBJ2-7, so the J call may be wrong. Germline V CDR1 and CDR2: MNHEY, SVGAGI. The CDR3 has 14 amino acids. The CDR3 DNA sequence: TGTGCCAGCAGCGAGGACAGCTACTCCTACGAGCAGTACTTC. It translates to CASSEDSYSYEQYF.

This chain links TRBV7-2 with TRBJ1-4, with 7 bases lining up with TRBD1. Unmatched junction bases numbered 9, after V lost 5 bases and J lost 6 bases. This CDR3 contains 15 residues. CDR1 and CDR2 from the germline V gene are SGHTA and FQGNSA. The CDR3 here is CASSISPGGDEKLFF. The CDR3 nucleotides read TGTGCCAGCAGCATCAGCCCAGGGGGGGATGAAAAACTGTTTTTT. Supplemented by reference TRBV7-2 and TRBJ1-4, the full variable domain reads GAGVSQSPSNKVTEKGKDVELRCDPISGHTALYWYRQSLGQGLEFLIYFQGNSAPDKSGLPSDRFSAERTGGSVSTLTIQRTQQEDSAVYLCASSISPGGDEKLFFGSGTQLSVL.

The V and J genes are TRBV6-6 and TRBJ1-5; D not resolved. This CDR3 is built from 15 residues. CDR1 and CDR2 from the germline V gene are MNHNY and SVGAGI (reference sequence). Trimming took off 2 bases at V and 9 bases at J, with 17 bases between the two ends. The DNA of the CDR3 is TGTGCCAGCAGTTACGGTTCGCCCCCATGGCTGCCCCAGCATTTT. This sequence encodes CASSYGSPPWLPQHF.

The chain couples TRBV5-8 to TRBJ2-7, with D possibly being TRBD2 (6 bases). V gave up 0 bases and J gave up 2 bases, with 15 bases separating them. Germline V gene sequence: CDR1 SGHTS, CDR2 YDEGEE. This CDR3 spans 16 amino acids. For the CDR3, the DNA is TGTGCCAGCAGCTTGGGGGGACTCCCTTTAACCTACGAGCAGTACTTC. Translated, it gives CASSLGGLPLTYEQYF. The full variable domain, its missing parts supplied by reference TRBV5-8 and TRBJ2-7, is EAGVTQSPTHLIKTRGQQATLRCSPISGHTSVYWYQQALGLGLQFLLWYDEGEERNRGNFPPRFSGRQFPNYSSELNVNALELEDSALYLCASSLGGLPLTYEQYFGPGTRLTVT.

This chain uses TRBV18 with TRBJ2-7; 10 bases fit TRBD1. CDR1 is KGHSH and CDR2 is LQKENI in the germline V gene. The V gene end was trimmed by 3 bases and the J gene end by 6 bases; junction bases not matched to a gene: 11. The CDR3 is 16 amino acids. The CDR3 nucleotides are TGTGCCAGCTCACCTATGGCAGACAGGGGGCCGATCGAGCAGTACTTC. This codes for CASSPMADRGPIEQYF.

The V call is TRBV4-1, the J call TRBJ2-5; D remains unclear. Deletions cut 0 bases from V and 5 bases from J, with 16 bases between. The CDR3 loop spans 16 amino acids. Germline V gene lookup returns CDR1 MGHRA and CDR2 YSYEKL. The CDR3 loop reads CASSQDVGYVVETQYF. CDR3 nucleotide sequence: TGCGCCAGCAGCCAAGATGTGGGTTACGTTGTGGAGACCCAGTACTTC.

CDR3 bases: TGTGCCAGCTCATTCACCGATGGCACTGAAGCTTTCTTT. Protein: CASSFTDGTEAFF. V is TRBV18 and J is TRBJ1-1; D call uncertain. The CDR3 has 13 amino acids. V was trimmed by 5 bases and J by 4 bases, leaving 11 bases between them. Germline V gene data show CDR1 as KGHSH and CDR2 as LQKENI.